This T cell receptor (beta chain) is drawn from a study of T cell repertoires in cytomegalovirus infection (dated by TCRdb to between 2018 and 2020). A note on the overall study: Because public TCR beta signatures pointed to carriage of CMV infection together with the matching HLA type, the HLA type of each donor mattered for the analysis.

TCRdb lists the instrument as Illumina HiSeq 1500. TCRdb reworked the public reads: Q25 trimming with fastp, MiXCR clone assembly, productive beta chains retained. One record per CDR3 amino acid sequence lists the most common genes and DNA. The sample table holds 150,000 to 200,000 distinct CDR3 sequences, of which 28% were seen once. The biggest ten clones account for 31% of the sample. The CDR3 spans 13 residues, from the cysteine through the phenylalanine. Only the CDR3 DNA stays, 39 bases, in frame from base 1. CDR1 and CDR2 (MNHEY, SVGAGI) derive from the germline V gene. Trimming at the junction amounts to 2 bases on V and 5 bases on J, and the germline ends lie 9 bases apart. Ten or more counts support this clonotype. Its antigen is unknown. No much larger clonotype is one base removed from it; base qualities were not supplied. Study-wide conclusions, independent of this receptor: The ex vivo response was dominated by HLA-C-restricted CMV-specific TCR beta clonotypes, and the single most frequent clonotype in two of eight donors was supplied by these HLA-C-restricted clonotypes. Cumulative frequency of public TCR beta family members discriminated carriers of CMV infection plus the relevant HLA type in this cohort and an independent approximately 350-donor cohort.

The rearranged segments are TRBV6-5 and TRBJ1-1, with the D gene uncertain. This clonotype was sampled from a human donor in good health (CMV status not recorded). Some clones in this sample may be carry-over from other donors' samples. The specimen was PBMCs. The sequenced DNA is TGTGCCAGCAGTTACGATGGGCTTACTGAAGCTTTCTTT. This encodes CASSYDGLTEAFF.